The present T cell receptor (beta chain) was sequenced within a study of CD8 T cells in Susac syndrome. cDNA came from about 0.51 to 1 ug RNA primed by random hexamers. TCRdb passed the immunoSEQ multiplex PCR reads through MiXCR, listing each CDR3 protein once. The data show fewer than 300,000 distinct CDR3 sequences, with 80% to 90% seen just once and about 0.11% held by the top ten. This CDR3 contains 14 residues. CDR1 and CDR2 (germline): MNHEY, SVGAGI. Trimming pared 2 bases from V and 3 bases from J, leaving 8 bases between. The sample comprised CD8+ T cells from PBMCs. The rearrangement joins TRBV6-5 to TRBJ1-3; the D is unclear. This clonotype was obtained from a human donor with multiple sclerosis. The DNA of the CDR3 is TGTGCCAGCAGTTACCGGGTGGGTGGAAACACCATATATTTT. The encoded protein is CASSYRVGGNTIYF.